One sample yielded the 28 T cell receptor delta chains listed below, sequenced in a study of in vitro expanded adult blood gammadelta T cells. With CATT, TCRdb re-called clones from the 5' RACE reads. The sample contains roughly 500 delta-chain clones, about 32% of which appear only once. After expansion, live CD3+ TCRgammadelta+ Vgamma9+ Vdelta2+ T cells were FACS-sorted. PBMC were pulsed for one day with about 0.99 uM zoledronate, then washed three times. IL-2 was replenished every 3 to 4 days during an approximately 15-day expansion. Which antigens these TCRs recognize remains unknown. The source was gamma-delta T cells from peripheral blood expanded in culture, collected from an in vitro culture stimulated with zoledronate. The receptor source for this set is an adult in good health.

To note about this clone: TCRdb assigns this DNA the protein of a much larger clone, which departs from its translation at residue 12; this likely reflects a read error, and the protein shown comes from translating the DNA. The CDR3 DNA reads as TGTGCCTGTGACCCTCTTGCTGGGGGATACACCGTTAAACTCATCTTT. Its protein is CACDPLAGGYTVKLIF. The chain uses TRDV2 and TRDJ1; TRDD3 matches at 11 bases. TCRdb records no J gene; here it was assigned by comparing the DNA to germline. The germline V gene has CDR1 GEAIGNYY and CDR2 EKD. This CDR3 comprises 16 residues.

Turning to this clone: A much larger clone lies a single base off, so this may be a read error. At the DNA level, this CDR3 is encoded by other sequences in the same sample as well. The chain has TRDV2 and TRDJ1; 10 nucleotides agree with TRDD3. The CDR3 loop spans 17 amino acids. The germline CDR1 and CDR2 sequences are GEAIGNYY and EKD. CDR3 sequence reads: CACDTLTGGSYTDKLIF. For the CDR3, the DNA is TGTGCCTGTGACACTTTGACTGGGGGATCGTACACTGATAAACTCATCTTT.

On this clone: This could be a read error, since a much larger clone is one nucleotide away. This chain's CDR3 is CACDTVAEWGIRTDKLIF. DNA for the CDR3: TGTGCCTGTGACACCGTAGCGGAATGGGGGATACGCACTGATAAACTCATCTTT. The chain links TRDV2 to TRDJ1, with 11 positions matching TRDD3. TCRdb offers no J gene call, so here the DNA was matched to germline to obtain one. CDR1 and CDR2 (germline): GEAIGNYY, EKD. This CDR3 has 18 amino acids. J gave up 5 bases and V 0 bases, and 13 bases lay outside the gene matches.

This clone has more than one count but fewer than ten. With only one base between it and a far larger clone, this is likely a read error. CDR3 DNA: TGTGCCTGCGACACTATGTCGGGGTTAGGGGAGAAGCAGTACACCGATAAACGCATCTTT. Its translation is CACDTMSGLGEKQYTDKRIF. J is TRDJ1 and V is TRDV2; a weak D match, TRDD3 (5 bases). From germline, CDR1 is GEAIGNYY and CDR2 EKD. The CDR3 has 20 residues.

Points on this clone: A far larger clone is a single base away, which makes a read error likely. The identical CDR3 is also encoded by other nucleotide sequences in the sample. The rearrangement uses TRDV2 and TRDJ1; 7 bases line up with TRDD3. No J gene is reported in TCRdb; it was inferred here by comparing the DNA with germline. CDR3 size: 17 residues. Germline CDR1 and CDR2: GEAIGNYY and EKD. The J segment lost 0 bases and the V segment lost 1 base, leaving 10 bases of the junction unmatched. As DNA, the CDR3 is TGTGCCTGTGACACACTGGGGAACCAGGGGGACACCGATAAACTCATCTTT. Amino acids: CACDTLGNQGDTDKLIF.

This clone has just one count. A far larger clone lies a single base away; this is likely a read error. This rearrangement joins TRDV2 to TRDJ1; 7 bases are a match to TRDD3. Since TCRdb gives no J gene, matching the DNA to germline was used here to assign it. Trimming took 3 bases from V and 0 from J; bases not matched to a gene: 12. The germline V gene encodes CDR1 GEAIGNYY and CDR2 EKD. The CDR3 is 17 amino acids. The CDR3 here is CACDPVMGETYTDKLIF. The CDR3 region has the DNA TGTGCCTGTGACCCGGTAATGGGGGAGACGTACACCGATAAACTCATCTTT.

This clone was detected only a few times. A much larger clone differs from this one at a single base, so this may be a read error. Other nucleotide sequences in the sample specify the same CDR3. The chain combines TRDV2 with TRDJ1; 12 nucleotides line up with TRDD3. Germline V gene sequence: CDR1 GEAIGNYY, CDR2 EKD. Unmatched junction bases numbered 7, after V lost 4 bases and J lost 5 bases. The CDR3 totals 15 residues. CDR3 nucleotide sequence: TGTGCCTGTGAGGAACTGGGGGATACTCGTGATAAACTCATCTTT. This gives the protein CACEELGDTRDKLIF.

As for this clone: A far larger clone is just one base off, so this is likely a read error. The chain links TRDV2 to TRDJ1; 10 nucleotides agree with TRDD3. The J gene, left out of TCRdb, was set here by checking the DNA against germline. The CDR3 has 17 amino acids. Germline assignment: CDR1 GEAIGNYY and CDR2 EKD. CDR3 region: CACDTLTGGSYTNKLIF. The CDR3 nucleotides read TGTGCCTGTGACACTTTGACTGGGGGATCGTACACCAATAAACTCATCTTT.

The chain links TRDV2 to TRDJ1; 11 nucleotides match TRDD3. TCRdb leaves out the J gene; it was filled in here by matching the DNA to germline. The CDR3 has 18 amino acids. Germline loops: CDR1 GEAIGNYY, CDR2 EKD. V lost 3 bases to trimming and J lost 1 base; unmatched junction nucleotides: 12. The CDR3 region has the DNA TGTGCCTGTGACCTGTTACTGGGGGATAAAAGGGTCACCGATAAACTCATCTTT. As protein: CACDLLLGDKRVTDKLIF.

Remarks on this clone: At one of its ends the junction is not consistent with the germline gene, which may arise from a read error. Within the sample, other DNA sequences also encode this same CDR3. The gene calls are TRDV2 and TRDJ1; D might be TRDD3 (5 bases). Matching the DNA to germline supplied the J gene, which TCRdb does not give. Looked up from germline, CDR1 is GEAIGNYY and CDR2 is EKD. This CDR3 spans 20 amino acids. As DNA, the CDR3 is TGTGCCTGTGACACTATGTCGGGGTTAGGGGAGAAGCAGTACACTGATAAACTCATCTTT. Translated, it gives CACDTMSGLGEKQYTDKLIF.

About this clone itself: This likely came from a read error, as a far larger clone is one base away. The chain is built from TRDV2 and TRDJ1; D is unresolved. The J gene, not given by TCRdb, was assigned here from a germline match of the nucleotide sequence. The CDR3 totals 20 residues. Germline CDR1 is GEAIGNYY and CDR2 is EKD. The CDR3 DNA is TGTGCCTGCGACACTATGTCGGGGTTATGGGAGAAGCAGTACACCGATAAACTCATCTTT. Translation: CACDTMSGLWEKQYTDKLIF.

This clone is judged large. The chain links TRDV2 to TRDJ1; D is undetermined. The CDR3 spans 16 residues. V lost 3 bases and J 2 bases, leaving 18 bases between the germline ends. CDR1 is GEAIGNYY and CDR2 is EKD in the germline V gene. As DNA, the CDR3 is TGTGCCTGTGACCCGGTGGGTAGAGGAGGGACCGATAAACTCATCTTT. Translation: CACDPVGRGGTDKLIF.

This clone was counted a few times. It may be a read error: a sequence one base away is much more abundant. Other DNA sequences in the sample encode the same CDR3. This chain connects TRDV2 to TRDJ1; D ambiguous. The CDR3 contains 21 residues. Germline-derived CDR1 and CDR2 are GEAIGNYY and EKD. CDR3 sequence (DNA): TGTGCCTGTGACACCGTTCGTCAGCGAGTAACTGAGGCTCGGTACACTGATAAACTCATCTTT. It translates to CACDTVRQRVTEARYTDKLIF.

This clone is hyperexpanded (1% or more) within its sample. This chain connects TRDV2 to TRDJ1, with 11 nucleotides matching TRDD3. Germline CDR1 reads GEAIGNYY; CDR2 reads EKD. The CDR3 loop spans 18 amino acids. With 0 bases clipped from V and 1 base from J, the junction kept 9 bases outside the gene matches. The CDR3 is CACDTVAEWGIRTDKLIF. Written as DNA, the CDR3 is TGTGCCTGTGACACCGTAGCGGAATGGGGGATACGCACCGATAAACTCATCTTT.

This clone was observed a few times. It differs at one base from a far larger clone, so likely a read error. The chain couples TRDV2 to TRDJ3; D unclear. CDR1 is GEAIGNYY and CDR2 is EKD in the germline V gene. V was clipped by 2 bases and J by 0 bases, with 13 bases between them. This CDR3 region has 18 residues. CDR3 residues: CACDSGGPSSWDTRQMFF. CDR3 DNA sequence: TGTGCCTGTGACAGCGGCGGGCCCAGCTCCTGGGACACCCGACAGATGTTTTTC.

Note on this clone: A read error is possible here, since a much larger clone lies one base away. Other DNA sequences in this specimen translate into the identical CDR3. The chain recombines TRDV2 with TRDJ1, with TRDD3 matching over 11 bases. CDR3 length equals 15 residues. Germline loops: CDR1 GEAIGNYY, CDR2 EKD. Trimming removed 2 bases from V and 5 bases from J; junction bases left unmatched: 6. The CDR3 DNA reads TGTGCCTGTGACAGGGTGGGGGATACGGCTGATAAACTCATCTTT. It specifies CACDRVGDTADKLIF.

This clone is judged large (0.1 to 1%). This chain links TRDV2 with TRDJ1, with D perhaps matching TRDD3 (6 bases). From germline, CDR1 is GEAIGNYY and CDR2 EKD. There are 15 residues in the CDR3. V was trimmed by 0 bases and J by 1 base, leaving 11 bases between them. DNA for the CDR3: TGTGCCTGTGACACCCTGGGGAAGCGCACCGATAAACTCATCTTT. It translates to CACDTLGKRTDKLIF.

Note on this clone: A much larger clone lies a single base off, so this may be a read error. V is TRDV2 and J is TRDJ1, with 12 nucleotides matching TRDD3. Matching the DNA to germline supplied the J gene, which TCRdb does not give. After removal of 7 bases from V and 1 base from J, the junction contained 6 bases not matched to a gene. The CDR3 loop spans 15 amino acids. Per germline, CDR1 GEAIGNYY and CDR2 EKD. In DNA, the CDR3 is TGTGCCTGCCTTCTACTGGGGGATACCACCGATAAACTCATCTTT. This codes for CACLLLGDTTDKLIF.

Comments on this clone: TCRdb attributes to this sequence the protein of a much larger clone, which differs from the DNA translation at residue 11; a read error is likely, and the protein displayed is translated from the DNA. The rearrangement uses TRDV2 and TRDJ1; 11 positions match TRDD3. The J gene is not listed in TCRdb, so it was assigned here from a DNA match to germline. From germline, CDR1 is GEAIGNYY and CDR2 EKD. The trim removed 5 bases at V and 0 bases at J, leaving 13 bases unmatched. This CDR3 contains 18 residues. The CDR3 reads CACVGIAGGYTYTDKLIF. CDR3 in DNA: TGTGCCTGTGTGGGGATCGCTGGGGGATACACGTACACCGATAAACTCATCTTT.

This clone showed up just a few times. A read error may explain this, as a much larger clone is one base away. The chain recombines TRDV2 with TRDJ1; 13 positions match TRDD3. Matching the DNA to germline supplied the J gene, which TCRdb does not give. Germline CDR1 GEAIGNYY, CDR2 EKD. There are 20 residues in the CDR3. CDR3 protein: CACDPIRVLGDTIYTDKLIF. The CDR3 DNA sequence: TGTGCCTGTGACCCAATCCGAGTACTGGGGGATACGATCTACACTGATAAACTCATCTTT.

This clone appeared a single time. A far more abundant clone sits one base away, making this likely a read error. Other DNA sequences in the same sample also yield this CDR3. The V gene is TRDV2, the J gene TRDJ1, with unresolved D. The J gene was missing in TCRdb and was found by matching the end of the DNA to germline. Trimming pared 0 bases from V and 4 bases from J, leaving 17 bases between. The length of the CDR3 is 16 residues. Germline-derived CDR1 and CDR2 are GEAIGNYY and EKD. As DNA, the CDR3 is TGTGCCTGTGACACCGTAGGGAATCCAATCCGCGATAAACTCATCTTT. As protein: CACDTVGNPIRDKLIF.

In the case of this clone: The mismatch at residue 10 between this DNA's translation and the TCRdb protein of a much larger clone likely reflects a read error; the protein shown is translated from the DNA. CDR3 in amino acids: CACLPLLGDRRVTDKLIF. CDR3 nucleotide sequence: TGTGCCTGTTTACCCTTACTGGGGGATAGAAGGGTCACCGATAAACTCATCTTT. The chain couples TRDV2 to TRDJ1; 11 nucleotides line up with TRDD3. The J gene, absent from TCRdb, was called here by matching the DNA to germline. With V trimmed by 6 bases and J by 1 base, 15 bases remained unmatched. Germline assignment: CDR1 GEAIGNYY and CDR2 EKD. CDR3 size: 18 residues.

With respect to this clone: This likely stems from a read error, as it lies one base from a far larger clone. V and J are TRDV2 and TRDJ1, with 8 bases identical to TRDD3. Assignment of the J gene here rests on matching the DNA to germline, because TCRdb gives none. V lost 6 bases, J lost 1 base, and 18 bases stayed unmatched. There are 18 residues in the CDR3. Germline assignment: CDR1 GEAIGNYY and CDR2 EKD. The chain's CDR3 is CACLPLQGDKRVTDKLIF. CDR3 nucleotides: TGTGCCTGTTTACCCTTACAGGGGGATAAAAGGGTCACCGATAAACTCATCTTT.

By share of the sample, this clone is hyperexpanded. Distinct nucleotide sequences in the sample also encode this CDR3. The gene calls are TRDV2 and TRDJ1; D is perhaps TRDD3 (6 bases). CDR3 size: 18 residues. In germline, CDR1 is GEAIGNYY, CDR2 EKD. V was clipped by 1 base and J by 1 base, with 21 bases between them. The CDR3 DNA reads as TGTGCCTGTGACACAGTTCCTCATATACTGGGAGCCACCGATAAACTCATCTTT. Translating it yields CACDTVPHILGATDKLIF.

As to this clone: A much larger clone is a single base away; this may be a read error. V usage is TRDV2 and J usage is TRDJ1; TRDD3 agrees at 9 bases. The J gene, left out of TCRdb, was set here by checking the DNA against germline. This CDR3 has 19 amino acids. Germline V gives CDR1 GEAIGNYY, CDR2 EKD. The CDR3 reads CACDPLLGDWINYTDKLIF. Here the CDR3 DNA reads TGTGCCTGTGACCCCTTACTGGGGGACTGGATAAATTACACAGATAAACTCATCTTT.

Note on this clone: This probably arose from a read error, given a far larger clone one base away. V and J are TRDV2 and TRDJ1; D perhaps matches TRDD3 (5 bases). The J gene, absent from TCRdb, was called here by matching the DNA to germline. The CDR3 contains 20 residues. Germline values: CDR1 GEAIGNYY, CDR2 EKD. DNA of the CDR3: TGTGCCTGCGACACTATATCGGGGTTAGGGGAGAAGCAGTACACCGATAAACTCATCTTT. Its protein is CACDTISGLGEKQYTDKLIF.

Remarks on this clone: A far larger clone is a single base away, which makes a read error likely. CDR3 sequence reads: CARSPVTGGIRTSYTDKLIF. In nucleotides, the CDR3 is TGTGCCCGTTCGCCGGTTACTGGGGGTATACGAACCTCGTACACCGATAAACTCATCTTT. V is TRDV2 and J is TRDJ1, with 8 bases that match TRDD3. The germline gives CDR1 GEAIGNYY, CDR2 EKD. The CDR3 spans 20 residues. J gave up 0 bases and V 9 bases, and 26 bases lay outside the gene matches.

The table lists this clone with a few counts. This may arise from a read error, as a much more abundant clone is one base away. The sample holds other DNA sequences that translate to the same CDR3. The CDR3: CACDTLRGPNGESDKLIF. In DNA, the CDR3 is TGTGCCTGTGACACCCTTCGGGGCCCGAACGGCGAGAGTGATAAACTCATCTTT. The chain couples TRDV2 to TRDJ1; D is uncertain. TCRdb is silent on the J gene; assignment here came from matching the DNA to germline. This CDR3 is built from 18 residues. The V end was cut by 0 bases, the J end by 5 bases, with 24 bases between. CDR1 GEAIGNYY and CDR2 EKD come from the germline V gene.